The entry that follows covers one TCR beta chain sequence. Its antigen is as yet unknown. The protocol was immunoSEQ multiplex PCR, while the TCRdb copy is restricted to in-frame clones and leaves out a portion. The table records around 93,000 clones, just over 90% of them present only once. This entry belongs to a study of graft-versus-host responses after intestinal transplantation. The overall study: Recipients uniformly received anti-thymocyte globulin induction, followed by tacrolimus and steroids for roughly three years. General study points: Patients who carried graft-donor T cell macrochimerism also had high graft-versus-host to host-versus-graft clonal ratios in their allografts. Peak circulating GvH clone levels were associated with early post-transplant HvG declines. The marrow of recipients harbored GvH clones, and ileum or blood showed some of them first.

CDR1 SGHAT and CDR2 FQNNGV come from the germline V gene. The CDR3 sequence is 13 residues long. The V end lost 5 bases, the J end lost 8 bases, and 12 bases lay between the germline ends. The genes are TRBV11-2 and TRBJ2-2; unclear D gene. Sequences were derived from unstimulated CD8+ T cells sorted from spleen or lymph node cells, sampled before intestinal transplant. This clonotype was sampled from a human donor who received an intestinal transplant. This CDR3 reads CASSPQSWGELFF. The CDR3 bases are TGTGCCAGCAGCCCCCAGTCCTGGGGGGAGCTGTTTTTT. Based on the CDR3 plus reference TRBV11-2 and TRBJ2-2, the full variable domain is EAGVAQSPRYKIIEKRQSVAFWCNPISGHATLYWYQQILGQGPKLLIQFQNNGVVDDSQLPKDRFSAERLKGVDSTLKIQPAKLEDSAVYLCASSPQSWGELFFGEGSRLTVL.